Presented here are 4 T cell receptor beta chains from one specimen sequenced in a study of blood T cell repertoires in COVID-19. Repertoires were generated with immunoSEQ multiplex PCR, while TCRdb's copy carries only in-frame clones and drops some. There are roughly 200,000 clones in the sample; about 86% occur only once, and around 4% lies in the top ten. The sample consisted of PBMCs or T cells enriched from blood (not recorded which). The source is a woman aged 30 to 39 who had been exposed to COVID-19.

The chain uses TRBV27 and TRBJ2-1; D remains unclear. Trimming took off 0 bases at V and 4 bases at J, with 16 bases between the two ends. The length of the CDR3 is 17 residues. Germline assignment: CDR1 MNHEY and CDR2 SMNVEV (reference sequence). CDR3 coding DNA: TGTGCCAGCAGTTTATCGATCTTTCAACAGAATTACAATGAGCAGTTCTTC. Its protein product is CASSLSIFQQNYNEQFF.

J is TRBJ1-4 and V is TRBV2; the D is unclear. CDR1 and CDR2 from the germline V gene are SNHLY and FYNNEI. The ends were cut back, 6 bases at V and 8 bases at J, with 10 bases in the middle. The CDR3 loop spans 12 amino acids. This CDR3 reads CASRRLEEKLFF. The CDR3 coding sequence is TGTGCCAGCAGGAGACTCGAAGAAAAACTGTTTTTT.

V gene TRBV10-1 combines with J gene TRBJ2-7; tentative D call: TRBD1 (5 bases). V was clipped by 2 bases and J by 5 bases, with 16 bases between them. CDR1 is WNHNN, CDR2 SYGVQD, per germline (reference sequence). The CDR3 contains 15 residues. This CDR3 reads CASSELPQGAHEQYF. In nucleotides, the CDR3 is TGCGCCAGCAGTGAGCTTCCGCAGGGTGCCCACGAGCAGTACTTC.

The gene calls are TRBV2 and TRBJ1-2, with D maybe TRBD1 (5 bases). The V end lost 4 bases, the J end lost 4 bases, and 10 bases lay between the germline ends. The CDR3 sequence is 13 residues long. Germline V CDR1 and CDR2: SNHLY, FYNNEI. DNA of the CDR3: TGTGCCAGCAGTGTTGTGGGGCTCTATGGCTACACCTTC. This codes for CASSVVGLYGYTF.